What follows are 26 T cell receptor beta chains derived from one specimen sequenced in a study of T cells in Graves' hyperthyroidism and ophthalmopathy. RNA transcripts provided the source from which TCR beta CDR3 regions were amplified. The primer set for the first-round RT-PCR of the TCR CDR3 was HTBI. TCRdb redid the calling of the multiplex PCR reads with MiXCR, one entry per CDR3 protein. Counted here are nearly 600,000 distinct CDR3 sequences, around 14% occurring once; the ten biggest clones make up roughly 7%. The sequenced sample consisted of blood. Source of these receptors: a woman aged 18 to 35 with Graves' ophthalmopathy.

This clonotype was detected ten times or more. The V gene is TRBV6-1, the J gene TRBJ2-3; D remains unclear. CDR1 and CDR2 (germline): MNHNS, SASEGT. The ends were cut back, 5 bases at V and 0 bases at J, with 9 bases in the middle. CDR3 length: 14 amino acids. The DNA for the CDR3 is TGTGCCAGCAGTTATTTGACTAGCACAGATACGCAGTATTTT. This codes for CASSYLTSTDTQYF.

Ten or more counts support this clonotype. The rearrangement joins TRBV28 to TRBJ1-1; 7 bases fit TRBD1. CDR1 and CDR2 from the germline V gene are MDHEN and SYDVKM. The CDR3 covers 15 residues. Germline trimming cut 8 bases from V and 4 bases from J; bases unmatched to any gene: 13. As DNA, the CDR3 is TGTGCCAGCCACCATTCGACAGGGTCGGGCACTGAAGCTTTCTTT. Translation: CASHHSTGSGTEAFF.

The chain links TRBV5-6 to TRBJ2-1, with 7 bases fitting TRBD2. The junction had 11 bases not matched to a gene; V was cut back by 0 bases and J by 5 bases. The CDR3 totals 17 residues. The germline gives CDR1 SGHDT, CDR2 YYEEEE. In nucleotides, the CDR3 is TGTGCCAGCAGCTTGGTGGGAGGGTCCGGGGGAAACAATGAGCAGTTCTTC. Amino acids: CASSLVGGSGGNNEQFF.

There are a few counts of this clonotype. The V gene is TRBV11-1, the J gene TRBJ1-1; a weak D match, TRBD1 (5 bases). Trimming took 0 bases from V and 10 from J, leaving 12 bases between them. This CDR3 comprises 13 residues. The germline gives CDR1 SGHAT, CDR2 FQDESV (reference sequence). The CDR3 DNA reads as TGTGCCAGCAGCTTAGCGACCGACAGAAGAGCTTTCTTT. Residues: CASSLATDRRAFF.

This clonotype was detected many times. This chain joins TRBV12-3 or TRBV12-4 and TRBJ2-5; 8 nucleotides agree with TRBD2. V lost 3 bases and J lost 9; bases outside the gene matches: 9. This CDR3 has 14 amino acids. The CDR3 loop is CASSFFREGRPQYF. The CDR3 coding sequence is TGTGCCAGCAGTTTTTTTCGGGAGGGCCGGCCCCAGTACTTC.

The J gene is TRBJ1-4, the V gene TRBV27; 9 bases fit TRBD1. Per the germline V gene, CDR1 is MNHEY and CDR2 is SMNVEV (reference sequence). J lost 4 bases, V lost 5 bases, and 5 bases had no gene match. This CDR3 has 15 residues. The CDR3 DNA is TGTGCCAGCAGTCCTTGGGACAGGGTTAATGAAAAACTGTTTTTT. Protein sequence: CASSPWDRVNEKLFF.

This clonotype was observed a handful of times. The chain is built from TRBV9 and TRBJ2-7, with 14 nucleotides matching TRBD2. Trimming took 3 bases from V and 7 from J; bases not matched to a gene: 6. Germline CDR1 reads SGDLS; CDR2 reads YYNGEE. The CDR3 is 15 amino acids. The CDR3 sequence: CASSGPGLAGEEQYF. The CDR3 DNA reads TGTGCCAGCAGCGGACCGGGACTAGCGGGAGAGGAGCAGTACTTC.

This clonotype came up a few times. V usage is TRBV11-3 and J usage is TRBJ2-1; no definite D call. Trimming took off 0 bases at V and 7 bases at J, with 10 bases between the two ends. The CDR3 consists of 14 residues. Germline values: CDR1 SGHNT, CDR2 YENEEA. CDR3 DNA sequence: TGTGCCAGCAGCTTAGATAGGTCAATTAATGAGCAGTTCTTC. Translated, it gives CASSLDRSINEQFF.

V and J are TRBV4-1 and TRBJ1-6, with 8 bases fitting TRBD1. Germline assignment: CDR1 MGHRA and CDR2 YSYEKL. Trimming cost V 6 bases and J 0 bases; bases outside gene matches: 4. The CDR3 consists of 16 residues. The CDR3 loop reads CASRYRGSSYNSPLHF. CDR3 coding DNA: TGCGCCAGCAGATACAGGGGGAGCTCCTATAATTCACCCCTCCACTTT.

This clonotype was seen more than once but under ten times. The chain couples TRBV7-9 to TRBJ2-7; tentatively, D is TRBD2 (6 bases). Between the trimmed V and J ends, which lost 9 bases and 1 base, there was a span of 25 bases. CDR1 and CDR2 (germline): SEHNR, FQNEAQ (reference sequence). CDR3 size: 17 residues. CDR3 nucleotides: TGTGCCAGTTCGCCGGCTCTAAGACAAGCGGGTTCCTACGAGCAGTACTTC. Translation gives CASSPALRQAGSYEQYF. Full variable domain (outside the CDR3, taken from reference TRBV7-9 and TRBJ2-7): DTGVSQNPRHKITKRGQNVTFRCDPISEHNRLYWYRQTLGQGPEFLTYFQNEAQLEKSRLLSDRFSAERPKGSFSTLEIQRTEQGDSAMYLCASSPALRQAGSYEQYFGPGTRLTVT.

The table lists this clonotype with a few counts. The chain links TRBV6-2 or TRBV6-3 to TRBJ2-1; no definite D call. V lost 0 bases and J lost 7, with 7 bases in between. Germline CDR1 MNHEY, CDR2 SVGEGT. This CDR3 has 13 residues. CDR3 region: CASSYSKTNEQFF. The CDR3 region has the DNA TGTGCCAGCAGTTACTCTAAGACAAATGAGCAGTTCTTC.

The genes are TRBV20-1 and TRBJ2-7; weak D call: TRBD2 (6 bases). Germline lookup yields CDR1 DFQATT and CDR2 SNEGSKA (reference sequence). Trimming cost V 1 base and J 4 bases, with 14 bases left between them. The CDR3 extends over 14 amino acids. In nucleotides, the CDR3 is TGCAGTGCTAGAGTCCCGGGAGCCCGATACGAGCAGTACTTC. Protein product: CSARVPGARYEQYF.

The gene calls are TRBV5-1 and TRBJ2-5; D ambiguous. The CDR3 extends over 15 amino acids. V lost 0 bases, J lost 3 bases, and 12 bases lay in between. CDR1 SGHRS and CDR2 YFSETQ come from the germline V gene. The CDR3 DNA is TGCGCCAGCAGCTTGGCCGGGCAGAGGAAAGAGACCCAGTACTTC. This sequence encodes CASSLAGQRKETQYF.

This clonotype has a handful of counts. V gene TRBV4-3 combines with J gene TRBJ2-2; D is perhaps TRBD1 (6 bases). The ends were cut back, 1 base at V and 7 bases at J, with 13 bases in the middle. CDR3 size: 15 residues. The V gene's germline CDR1 is LGHNA and CDR2 YSLEER. The CDR3 spells CASSQGAGAFGELFF. CDR3 in DNA: TGCGCCAGCAGCCAAGGGGCAGGGGCTTTCGGGGAGCTGTTTTTT.

This clonotype was detected many times. V usage is TRBV27 and J usage is TRBJ2-3; D is unresolved. The CDR3 totals 13 residues. Germline V CDR1 and CDR2: MNHEY, SMNVEV (reference sequence). The V and J ends lost 6 bases and 5 bases respectively, with 12 bases between them. CDR3 bases: TGTGCCAGCAGCTCCTTTTCCTTAGATACGCAGTATTTT. Protein: CASSSFSLDTQYF.

This clonotype was seen ten or more times. V usage is TRBV30 and J usage is TRBJ2-7; D remains unclear. Looked up from germline, CDR1 is GTSNPN and CDR2 is SVGIG (reference sequence). V was clipped by 2 bases and J by 3 bases, with 11 bases between them. This CDR3 contains 13 residues. The CDR3 bases are TGTGCCTGGAGTCTCCAGGTAGACTACGAGCAGTACTTC. Protein: CAWSLQVDYEQYF.

This clonotype was detected ten times or more. This chain joins TRBV12-5 and TRBJ2-2; TRBD2 matches 9 bases. Germline loops: CDR1 LGHNT, CDR2 FRNRAP. The CDR3 contains 16 residues. Losses at the gene ends were 3 bases for V and 4 bases for J; bases not matched to a gene: 6. CDR3 in DNA: TGTGCTAGTGGTTTCGTAGCGGGAGCGAGCACCGGGGAGCTGTTTTTT. This translates into CASGFVAGASTGELFF.

This clonotype was seen at least ten times. This sequence joins TRBV6-1 and TRBJ2-4; D is undetermined. V was shortened by 7 bases and J by 6 bases, with 10 bases between the two germline ends. CDR1 is MNHNS, CDR2 SASEGT, per germline. There are 12 residues in the CDR3. The CDR3, as DNA: TGTGCCAGCACCTCAACCGGAAACATTCAGTACTTC. It codes for CASTSTGNIQYF.

This clonotype has at least ten counts. V and J are TRBV6-1 and TRBJ2-4; 9 bases agree with TRBD1. Trimming cost V 4 bases and J 0 bases; bases outside gene matches: 7. The germline CDR1 and CDR2 sequences are MNHNS and SASEGT. The CDR3 length is 17 residues. The CDR3 protein is CASSVHRTGVAKNIQYF. The CDR3, as DNA: TGTGCCAGCAGTGTCCATCGGACAGGGGTAGCCAAAAACATTCAGTACTTC.

In this sample, this clonotype turned up many times. CDR3 nucleotide sequence: TGTGCCAGCAGATCTTCCGGGACAGGCGGCGGGGAGCTGTTTTTT. Translated: CASRSSGTGGGELFF. The gene calls are TRBV28 and TRBJ2-2; 8 bases align to TRBD1. Germline V gene sequence: CDR1 MDHEN, CDR2 SYDVKM. V gave up 6 bases and J gave up 7 bases; unmatched junction bases: 10. This CDR3 is 15 amino acids long.

This clonotype was observed at least ten times. The chain uses TRBV5-5 and TRBJ2-1; the match to TRBD1 covers 7 bases. The length of the CDR3 is 15 residues. Trimming removed 2 bases from V and 3 bases from J; junction bases left unmatched: 5. Germline CDR1 is SGHKS and CDR2 is YYEKEE (reference sequence). The DNA of the CDR3 is TGTGCCAGCAGCTTAGGACAGGCTATCTACAATGAGCAGTTCTTC. This sequence encodes CASSLGQAIYNEQFF.

With regard to this clonotype: It may be a read error: a sequence one base away is much more abundant. The chain uses TRBV4-3 and TRBJ2-1, with a possible D match to TRBD1 (5 bases). V lost 4 bases and J lost 8, with 15 bases in between. The germline V gene has CDR1 LGHNA and CDR2 YSLEER. The CDR3 spans 14 residues. This chain's CDR3 is CASSPLHTGHEQFF. The CDR3 bases are TGCGCCAGCAGCCCGCTACATACAGGTCATGAGCAGTTCTTC.

Many counts were recorded for this clonotype. The chain carries TRBV24-1 and TRBJ1-5; D not certain. Per the germline V gene, CDR1 is KGHDR and CDR2 is SFDVKD. The CDR3 consists of 12 residues. Between the trimmed V and J ends, which lost 4 bases and 3 bases, there was a span of 3 bases. For the CDR3, the DNA is TGTGCCACCAGTGAGCCCAATCAGCCCCAGCATTTT. Its protein product is CATSEPNQPQHF.

The table lists this clonotype with many counts. V and J are TRBV7-9 and TRBJ2-1; the D gene is possibly TRBD2 (6 bases). The germline V and J ends were trimmed by 2 bases and 0 bases, with 8 bases remaining between them. The CDR3 consists of 15 residues. Germline V lookup: CDR1 SEHNR, CDR2 FQNEAQ (reference sequence). The CDR3: CASSLHGSSYNEQFF. The CDR3 nucleotides read TGTGCCAGCAGCTTACACGGGAGCTCCTACAATGAGCAGTTCTTC.

A word on this clonotype: Being one base from a much bigger clone, this may be a read error. V is TRBV28 and J is TRBJ1-3; TRBD1 matches at 9 bases. Germline V gives CDR1 MDHEN, CDR2 SYDVKM. The CDR3 is 15 amino acids. CDR3 in DNA: TGTGCCTGCAGCGGTCCGGGACAGGGTGGCGACACCATATATTTT. Translation: CACSGPGQGGDTIYF. Based on the CDR3 plus reference TRBV28 and TRBJ1-3, the full variable domain is DVKVTQSSRYLVKRTGEKVFLECVQDMDHENMFWYRQDPGLGLRLIYFSYDVKMKEKGDIPEGYSVSREKKERFSLILESASTNQTSMYLCACSGPGQGGDTIYFGEGSWLTVV.

This clonotype was seen ten or more times. The rearrangement joins TRBV12-5 to TRBJ2-3; TRBD1 agrees at 10 bases. CDR3 length: 17 residues. Germline V lookup: CDR1 LGHNT, CDR2 FRNRAP. The J segment lost 0 bases and the V segment lost 1 base, leaving 4 bases of the junction unmatched. The CDR3, as DNA: TGTGCTAGTGGTTTGGAGACAGGGGGCGGGAGCACAGATACGCAGTATTTT. This encodes CASGLETGGGSTDTQYF.